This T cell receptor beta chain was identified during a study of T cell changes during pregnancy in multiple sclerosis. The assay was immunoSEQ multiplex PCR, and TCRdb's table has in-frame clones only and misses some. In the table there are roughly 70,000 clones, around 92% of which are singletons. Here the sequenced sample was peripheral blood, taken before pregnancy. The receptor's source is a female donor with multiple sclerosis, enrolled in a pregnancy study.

CDR3 sequence: CATTSEAEQYF. In DNA form, the CDR3 reads TGTGCCACGACTAGCGAGGCCGAGCAGTACTTC. V gene TRBV2 combines with J gene TRBJ2-7; 8 nucleotides agree with TRBD2. Germline values: CDR1 SNHLY, CDR2 FYNNEI. Trimming at V came to 10 bases and at J to 6 bases, leaving 5 bases not matched to a gene. The CDR3 loop spans 11 amino acids. The full variable domain, in which reference TRBV2 and TRBJ2-7 provide the parts outside the CDR3, is EPEVTQTPSHQVTQMGQEVILRCVPISNHLYFYWYRQILGQKVEFLVSFYNNEISEKSEIFDDQFSVERPDGSNFTLKIRSTKLEDSAMYFCATTSEAEQYFGPGTRLTVT.